This record looks at one TCR beta chain sequence and its context. No cognate antigen has been identified for it. Base quality data are lacking; no much larger clone is found one base away. Relative to germline, V is missing 8 bases and J is missing 6 bases, with 8 bases of the junction outside any gene match. The CDR3, cysteine through phenylalanine, is 13 amino acids long. The read is trimmed to its CDR3 DNA, 39 bases read in frame from base 1. Participants in the prospective study were aged 18 to 89 years, lived in 20 to 25 United States geographic areas, and enrolled through a virtual design. Cohort assignment in the prospective study relied on participant-reported clinical history from a screening survey and a study questionnaire. Exposed participants had been in contact with someone with a PCR-confirmed or clinician-diagnosed COVID-19 case within 2 weeks of study entry. Each participant in the prospective study had whole blood, serum and a nasopharyngeal or oropharyngeal swab collected by mobile phlebotomists. Prospective study participants could optionally give additional blood draws and questionnaires over an approximately two-month period. Prospective study blood samples were shipped either frozen or at room temperature before DNA extraction.

TCRbeta CDR3 regions were amplified from genomic DNA by means of the immunoSEQ Assay, a bias-controlled multiplex PCR. The original methods were these. Nucleated cell counts per sample were estimated from amplification of reference gene primers within the assay. To quantify the absolute abundance of each unique TCRbeta CDR3 rearrangement, sequence reads were collapsed and filtered. For each sample, productive Simpson clonality was calculated as the square root of Simpson's diversity index over productive rearrangements. TCRdb's version of the immuneACCESS table is confined to in-frame rearrangements and falls short of the full clone set. An unresolved V gene accounts for under half of the shortfall where checked; the remainder is of unknown origin. The V and J calls and clone size come from that table; D and trimming were worked out from the DNA. The sample includes approximately 190,000 clones, with around 84% observed a single time. Of the sample, under 4% falls within the top ten clones.

These data originate in a study of blood T cell repertoires in COVID-19 (dated by TCRdb to about 2020). In terms of the full investigation: Samples from collaborators originated in the United States, Italy and Spain and spanned both the acute and convalescent phases of COVID-19. Where HLA class I and class II types were available, the types were taken from metadata supplied by the sample provider, not from assay-based typing. The dataset comprised deeply sampled blood TCRbeta repertoires from subjects exposed to, actively infected with, or recovered from COVID-19. A de-identified subject ID, COVID-19 status, age in years and sex were almost always included in the sample metadata. The material from the prospective study consisted of cDNA or gDNA derived from T cells, B-cell-depleted T cells, or PBMCs. The repertoires were released in a freely available public database intended as a resource for research on the immune response to SARS-CoV-2. The samples were drawn from two sources: the first 160 participants of the ongoing ImmuneRACE study, and 1,200 or so subjects contributed by 6 global collaborators. Points the paper makes about the study in general: The quantity of clinical and demographic metadata differed by source and by participant and was supplied without curation.

Source material: PBMCs or T cells enriched from blood (not recorded which). In this chain, TRBV12-3 or TRBV12-4 is recombined with TRBJ2-7, and TRBD1 matches 9 of the central bases. This receptor was identified in a woman in her twenties or thirties who had been exposed to COVID-19. The CDR3 region has the sequence CASRDTGGSEQYF. The nucleotide sequence reads as follows: TGTGCCAGCCGTGATACAGGGGGCTCCGAGCAGTACTTC.